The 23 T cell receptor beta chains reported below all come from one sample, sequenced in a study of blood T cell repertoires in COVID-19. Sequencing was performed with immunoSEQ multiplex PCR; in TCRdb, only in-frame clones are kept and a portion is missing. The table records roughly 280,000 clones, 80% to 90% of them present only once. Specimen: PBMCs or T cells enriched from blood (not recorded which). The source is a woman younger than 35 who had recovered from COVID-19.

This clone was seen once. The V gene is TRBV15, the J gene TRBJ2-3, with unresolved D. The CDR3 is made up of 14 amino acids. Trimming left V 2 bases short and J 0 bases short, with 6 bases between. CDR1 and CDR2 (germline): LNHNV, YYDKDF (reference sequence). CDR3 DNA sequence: TGTGCCACCAGCAGAAGCCGGAGCACAGATACGCAGTATTTT. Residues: CATSRSRSTDTQYF. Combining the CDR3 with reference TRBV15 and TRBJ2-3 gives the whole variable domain DAMVIQNPRYQVTQFGKPVTLSCSQTLNHNVMYWYQQKSSQAPKLLFHYYDKDFNNEADTPDNFQSRRPNTSFCFLDIRSPGLGDTAMYLCATSRSRSTDTQYFGPGTRLTVL.

CDR3 bases: TGTGCCAGCAGCCAAGATCCTCCGAGTAACACTGAAGCTTTCTTT. This translates into CASSQDPPSNTEAFF. The chain recombines TRBV4-2 with TRBJ1-1; D not resolved. The CDR3 loop spans 15 amino acids. Trimming took off 0 bases at V and 2 bases at J, with 10 bases between the two ends. The germline V gene has CDR1 LGHNA and CDR2 YNFKEQ.

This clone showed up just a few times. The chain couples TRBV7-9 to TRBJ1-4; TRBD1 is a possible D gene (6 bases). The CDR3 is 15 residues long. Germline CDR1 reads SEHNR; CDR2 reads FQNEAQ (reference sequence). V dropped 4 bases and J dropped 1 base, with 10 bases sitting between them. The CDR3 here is CASSYPTGTNEKLFF. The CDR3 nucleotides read TGTGCCAGCAGCTACCCGACAGGAACTAATGAAAAACTGTTTTTT.

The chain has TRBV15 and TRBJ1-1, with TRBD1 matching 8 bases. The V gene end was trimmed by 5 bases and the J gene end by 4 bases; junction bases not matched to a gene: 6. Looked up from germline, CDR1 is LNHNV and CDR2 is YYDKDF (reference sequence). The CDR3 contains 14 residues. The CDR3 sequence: CATSGPGTGTEAFF. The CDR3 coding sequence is TGTGCCACCAGCGGCCCCGGGACAGGCACTGAAGCTTTCTTT. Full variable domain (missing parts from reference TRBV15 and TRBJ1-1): DAMVIQNPRYQVTQFGKPVTLSCSQTLNHNVMYWYQQKSSQAPKLLFHYYDKDFNNEADTPDNFQSRRPNTSFCFLDIRSPGLGDTAMYLCATSGPGTGTEAFFGQGTRLTVV.

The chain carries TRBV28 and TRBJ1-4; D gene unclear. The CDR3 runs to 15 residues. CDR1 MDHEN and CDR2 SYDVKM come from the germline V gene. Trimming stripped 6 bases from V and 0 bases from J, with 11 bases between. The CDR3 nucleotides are TGTGCCAGCAGGGGCAGACTAGCAACTAATGAAAAACTGTTTTTT. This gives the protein CASRGRLATNEKLFF.

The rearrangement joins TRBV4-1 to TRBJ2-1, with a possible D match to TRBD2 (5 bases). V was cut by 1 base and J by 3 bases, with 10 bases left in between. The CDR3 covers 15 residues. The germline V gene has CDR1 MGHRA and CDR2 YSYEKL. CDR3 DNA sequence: TGCGCCAGCAGCCAAGGGGTGGGAGACTACAATGAGCAGTTCTTC. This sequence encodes CASSQGVGDYNEQFF.

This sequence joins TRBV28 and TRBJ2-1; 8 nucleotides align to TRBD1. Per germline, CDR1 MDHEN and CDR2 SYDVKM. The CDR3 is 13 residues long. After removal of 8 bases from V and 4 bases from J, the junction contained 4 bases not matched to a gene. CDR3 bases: TGTGCCAGCCAGGGGGCGGGGTACAATGAGCAGTTCTTC. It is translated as CASQGAGYNEQFF.

The CDR3 spells CASSLLAGLSTDTQYF. As DNA, the CDR3 is TGCGCCAGCAGCTTGTTAGCGGGGTTAAGCACAGATACGCAGTATTTT. The V and J genes are TRBV5-1 and TRBJ2-3, with 8 bases lining up with TRBD2. Unmatched junction bases numbered 4, after V lost 1 base and J lost 0 bases. CDR3 length: 16 residues. Germline V gene lookup returns CDR1 SGHRS and CDR2 YFSETQ.

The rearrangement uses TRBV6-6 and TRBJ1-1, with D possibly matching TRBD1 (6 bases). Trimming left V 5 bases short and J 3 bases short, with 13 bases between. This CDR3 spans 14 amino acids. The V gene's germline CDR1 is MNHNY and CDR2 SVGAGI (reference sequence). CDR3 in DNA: TGTGCCAGCAGTCTTCAGGGGCGGGACACTGAAGCTTTCTTT. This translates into CASSLQGRDTEAFF.

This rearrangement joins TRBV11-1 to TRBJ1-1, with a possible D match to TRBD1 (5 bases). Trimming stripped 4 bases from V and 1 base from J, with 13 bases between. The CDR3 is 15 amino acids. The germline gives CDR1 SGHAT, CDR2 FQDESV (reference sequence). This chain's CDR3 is CASSSTSRENTEAFF. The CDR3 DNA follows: TGTGCCAGCAGCTCTACGTCCAGGGAGAACACTGAAGCTTTCTTT.

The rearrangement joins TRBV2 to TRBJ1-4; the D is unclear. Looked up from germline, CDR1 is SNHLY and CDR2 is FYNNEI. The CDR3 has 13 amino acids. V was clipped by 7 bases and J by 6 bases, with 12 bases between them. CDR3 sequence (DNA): TGTGCCAGCACATCAGAGGGATATGAAAAACTGTTTTTT. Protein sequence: CASTSEGYEKLFF.

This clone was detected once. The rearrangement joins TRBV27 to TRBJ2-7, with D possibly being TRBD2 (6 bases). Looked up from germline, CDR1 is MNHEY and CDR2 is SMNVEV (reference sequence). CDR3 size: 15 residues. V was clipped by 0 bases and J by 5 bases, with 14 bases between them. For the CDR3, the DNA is TGTGCCAGCAGTTTATCGGGGACTCTCTACCACGAGCAGTACTTC. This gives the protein CASSLSGTLYHEQYF.

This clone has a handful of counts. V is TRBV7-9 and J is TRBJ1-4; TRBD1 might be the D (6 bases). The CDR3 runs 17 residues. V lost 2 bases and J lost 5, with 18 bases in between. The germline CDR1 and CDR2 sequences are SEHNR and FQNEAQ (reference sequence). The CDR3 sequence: CASSLRSSDSRNEKLFF. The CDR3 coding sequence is TGTGCCAGCAGCTTAAGGTCGTCGGACAGCCGAAATGAAAAACTGTTTTTT.

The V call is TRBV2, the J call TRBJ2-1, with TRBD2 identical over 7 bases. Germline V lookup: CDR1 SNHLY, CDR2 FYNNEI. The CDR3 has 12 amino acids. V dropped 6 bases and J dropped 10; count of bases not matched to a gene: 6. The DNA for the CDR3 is TGTGCCAGCAGGCCTGGGGGGGAGGAGCAGTTCTTC. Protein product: CASRPGGEEQFF.

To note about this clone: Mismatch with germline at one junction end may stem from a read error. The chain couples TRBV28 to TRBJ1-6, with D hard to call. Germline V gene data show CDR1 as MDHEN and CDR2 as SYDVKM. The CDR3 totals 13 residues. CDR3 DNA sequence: TGTGGCAGCGGGCGAATAGTCCGTTCACCCCTCCACTTT. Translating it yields CGSGRIVRSPLHF. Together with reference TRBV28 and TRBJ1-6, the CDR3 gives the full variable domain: DVKVTQSSRYLVKRTGEKVFLECVQDMDHENMFWYRQDPGLGLRLIYFSYDVKMKEKGDIPEGYSVSREKKERFSLILESASTNQTSMYLCGSGRIVRSPLHFGNGTRLTVT.

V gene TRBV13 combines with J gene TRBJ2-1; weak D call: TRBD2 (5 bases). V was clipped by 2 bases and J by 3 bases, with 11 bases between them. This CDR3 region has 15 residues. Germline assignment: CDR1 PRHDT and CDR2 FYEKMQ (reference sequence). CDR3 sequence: CASSLYGVLYNEQFF. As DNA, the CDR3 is TGTGCCAGCAGCTTATACGGGGTTCTCTACAATGAGCAGTTCTTC.

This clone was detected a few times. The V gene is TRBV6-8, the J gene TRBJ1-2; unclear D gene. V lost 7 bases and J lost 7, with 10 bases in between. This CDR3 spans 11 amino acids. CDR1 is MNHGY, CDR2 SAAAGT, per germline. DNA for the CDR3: TGTGCCAGCATGAGGGAGGGTGGCTACACCTTC. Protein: CASMREGGYTF.

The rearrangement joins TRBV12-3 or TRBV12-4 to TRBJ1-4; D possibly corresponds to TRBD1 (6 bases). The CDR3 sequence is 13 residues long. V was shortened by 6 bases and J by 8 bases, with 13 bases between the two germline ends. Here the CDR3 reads CASSMGAGEKLFF. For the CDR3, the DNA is TGTGCCAGCAGCATGGGGGCCGGGGAAAAACTGTTTTTT.

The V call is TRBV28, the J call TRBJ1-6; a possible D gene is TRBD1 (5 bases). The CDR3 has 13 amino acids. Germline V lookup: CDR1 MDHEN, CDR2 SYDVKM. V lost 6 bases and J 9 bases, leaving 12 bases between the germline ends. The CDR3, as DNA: TGTGCCAGCAGCCCTGGGGCAGGTTCACCCCTCCACTTT. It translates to CASSPGAGSPLHF.

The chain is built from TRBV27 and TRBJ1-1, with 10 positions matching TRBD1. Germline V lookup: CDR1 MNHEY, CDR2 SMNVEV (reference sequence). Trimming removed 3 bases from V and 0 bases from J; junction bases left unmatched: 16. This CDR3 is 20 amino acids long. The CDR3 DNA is TGTGCCAGCAGTTTTTATGGGTTCGGGGGTGGGACAGGGGTGAACACTGAAGCTTTCTTT. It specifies CASSFYGFGGGTGVNTEAFF.

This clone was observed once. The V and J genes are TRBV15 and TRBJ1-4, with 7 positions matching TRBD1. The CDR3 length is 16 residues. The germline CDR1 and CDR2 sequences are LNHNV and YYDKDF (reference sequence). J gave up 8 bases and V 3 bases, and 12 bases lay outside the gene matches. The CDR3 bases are TGTGCCACCAGCAGCCCTAATGACAGGGTAGAAGAAAAACTGTTTTTT. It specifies CATSSPNDRVEEKLFF.

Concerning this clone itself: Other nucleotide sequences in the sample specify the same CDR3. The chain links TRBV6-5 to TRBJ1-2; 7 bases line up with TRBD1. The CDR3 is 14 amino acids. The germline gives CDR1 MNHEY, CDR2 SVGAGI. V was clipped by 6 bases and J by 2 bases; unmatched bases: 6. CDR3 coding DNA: TGTGCCAGCAGCCGGGGACAGACGAACTATGGCTACACCTTC. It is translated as CASSRGQTNYGYTF.

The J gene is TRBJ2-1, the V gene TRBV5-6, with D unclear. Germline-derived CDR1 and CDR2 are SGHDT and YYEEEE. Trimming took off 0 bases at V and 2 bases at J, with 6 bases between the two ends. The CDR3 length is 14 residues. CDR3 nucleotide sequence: TGTGCCAGCAGCTTGGCGCTAACCTACAATGAGCAGTTCTTC. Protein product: CASSLALTYNEQFF. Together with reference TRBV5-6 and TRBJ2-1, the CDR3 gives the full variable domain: DAGVTQSPTHLIKTRGQQVTLRCSPKSGHDTVSWYQQALGQGPQFIFQYYEEEERQRGNFPDRFSGHQFPNYSSELNVNALLLGDSALYLCASSLALTYNEQFFGPGTRLTVL.